The 26 T cell receptor beta chains presented below share a single source sample, sequenced in a study of T cells in Graves' hyperthyroidism and ophthalmopathy. Amplified TCR beta CDR3 regions came from RNA transcripts. During a first-round RT-PCR of the TCR CDR3, the HTBI primer set was used. TCRdb re-analysed the multiplex PCR reads in MiXCR, keeping a single row per CDR3 protein. Among around 530,000 distinct CDR3 sequences listed, under 20% were seen once. The sequencing sample was made of blood. The origin of the receptors is a woman aged 18-29 years with Graves' ophthalmopathy.

The chain has TRBV20-1 and TRBJ1-1; a weak D match, TRBD1 (5 bases). The ends were cut back, 1 base at V and 6 bases at J, with 18 bases in the middle. The CDR3 sequence is 15 residues long. Germline CDR1 DFQATT, CDR2 SNEGSKA (reference sequence). CDR3: CSARAPTARDSEAFF. DNA for the CDR3: TGCAGTGCTAGAGCGCCGACAGCGAGAGACTCTGAAGCTTTCTTT.

This clonotype was observed at least ten times. The rearrangement uses TRBV12-3 or TRBV12-4 and TRBJ2-7, with 7 bases matching TRBD1. J gave up 3 bases and V 1 base, and 9 bases lay outside the gene matches. The CDR3 extends over 16 amino acids. CDR3: CASSLVQTGRFYEQYF. The CDR3 region has the DNA TGTGCCAGCAGTTTAGTTCAGACAGGGAGATTCTACGAGCAGTACTTC.

Only a few counts were recorded for this clonotype. The chain couples TRBV10-2 to TRBJ1-1; tentatively, D is TRBD1 (5 bases). The CDR3 is made up of 13 amino acids. Trimming stripped 2 bases from V and 10 bases from J, with 14 bases between. CDR1 is WSHSY and CDR2 is SAAADI in the germline V gene. CDR3 sequence: CASSETGHRRAFF. CDR3 bases: TGCGCCAGCAGTGAGACGGGGCATAGGCGAGCTTTCTTT.

This rearrangement joins TRBV5-4 to TRBJ1-3, with D unclear. CDR3 length: 13 residues. Trimming stripped 1 base from V and 2 bases from J, with 4 bases between. Germline values: CDR1 SGHNT, CDR2 YYREEE (reference sequence). The chain's CDR3 is CASSLRTGNTIYF. For the CDR3, the DNA is TGTGCCAGCAGCTTGCGTACTGGAAACACCATATATTTT.

This chain joins TRBV7-3 and TRBJ2-3, with D perhaps TRBD2 (6 bases). The germline CDR1 and CDR2 sequences are SGHTA and FQGTGA. The CDR3 is made up of 15 amino acids. The ends were cut back, 8 bases at V and 1 base at J, with 16 bases in the middle. The CDR3 protein is CASAPGLARTDTQYF. Written as DNA, the CDR3 is TGTGCCAGCGCCCCCGGGCTAGCGCGCACAGATACGCAGTATTTT.

The rearrangement links TRBV5-6 to TRBJ2-7, with 9 bases fitting TRBD1. Germline V lookup: CDR1 SGHDT, CDR2 YYEEEE. This CDR3 spans 15 amino acids. The ends lost 7 bases at V and 3 bases at J; junction bases unmatched: 11. DNA for the CDR3: TGTGCCAGCCTGTCAACCGGGACAGGGCTCTACGAGCAGTACTTC. Its protein is CASLSTGTGLYEQYF.

The table lists this clonotype with many counts. V usage is TRBV30 and J usage is TRBJ1-5; TRBD1 matches 7 bases. The CDR3 has 15 amino acids. Per the germline V gene, CDR1 is GTSNPN and CDR2 is SVGIG (reference sequence). V shed 0 bases, J shed 4 bases, and the junction held 6 bases outside the gene matches. CDR3 amino acids: CAWSVRGDSNQPQHF. The CDR3 DNA reads TGTGCCTGGAGTGTACGAGGGGACAGTAATCAGCCCCAGCATTTT. The full variable domain, rest sourced from reference TRBV30 and TRBJ1-5, is SQTIHQWPATLVQPVGSPLSLECTVEGTSNPNLYWYRQAAGRGLQLLFYSVGIGQISSEVPQNLSASRPQDRQFILSSKKLLLSDSGFYLCAWSVRGDSNQPQHFGDGTRLSIL.

The chain recombines TRBV10-3 with TRBJ1-1; D is unclear. Germline V gene lookup returns CDR1 ENHRY and CDR2 SYGVKD. The V and J ends lost 3 bases and 1 base respectively, with 6 bases between them. This CDR3 comprises 13 residues. The chain's CDR3 is CAISEGQNTEAFF. CDR3 in DNA: TGTGCCATCAGTGAAGGGCAGAACACTGAAGCTTTCTTT.

This clonotype was recorded many times. The V call is TRBV5-5, the J call TRBJ1-1, with 11 bases that match TRBD1. The trim removed 3 bases at V and 4 bases at J, leaving 2 bases unmatched. The length of the CDR3 is 14 residues. The germline CDR1 and CDR2 sequences are SGHKS and YYEKEE (reference sequence). The CDR3 region has the DNA TGTGCCAGCAGCTGGGGGACAGGGGGCACTGAAGCTTTCTTT. It is translated as CASSWGTGGTEAFF. Full variable domain (missing parts from reference TRBV5-5 and TRBJ1-1): DAGVTQSPTHLIKTRGQQVTLRCSPISGHKSVSWYQQVLGQGPQFIFQYYEKEERGRGNFPDRFSARQFPNYSSELNVNALLLGDSALYLCASSWGTGGTEAFFGQGTRLTVV.

This clonotype has a count of ten or more. The V call is TRBV27, the J call TRBJ2-3; no clear D. This CDR3 is 13 amino acids long. V was trimmed by 1 base and J by 4 bases, leaving 6 bases between them. The germline V gene has CDR1 MNHEY and CDR2 SMNVEV (reference sequence). Here the CDR3 DNA reads TGTGCCAGCAGTTTATTTGGACCAGATACGCAGTATTTT. Translated: CASSLFGPDTQYF.

This chain joins TRBV19 and TRBJ1-5; TRBD1 might be the D (6 bases). Germline CDR1 reads LNHDA; CDR2 reads SQIVND (reference sequence). V dropped 7 bases and J dropped 2 bases, with 15 bases sitting between them. CDR3 length: 15 residues. The CDR3 reads CASTAKAGGNQPQHF. The CDR3 region has the DNA TGTGCCAGTACCGCCAAGGCAGGGGGCAATCAGCCCCAGCATTTT.

This clonotype was recorded at least ten times. The chain has TRBV28 and TRBJ2-7; D is uncertain. The CDR3 runs 15 residues. Germline V gene data show CDR1 as MDHEN and CDR2 as SYDVKM. Trimming left V 3 bases short and J 3 bases short, with 15 bases between. The CDR3 DNA follows: TGTGCCAGCAGTTTGTGGTCCCCCCCTCTCTACGAGCAGTACTTC. Amino acids: CASSLWSPPLYEQYF.

The chain uses TRBV25-1 and TRBJ1-1; perhaps TRBD1 as D (5 bases). From germline, CDR1 is MGHDK and CDR2 SYGVNS. Between the trimmed V and J ends, which lost 3 bases and 7 bases, there was a span of 9 bases. The CDR3 runs to 12 residues. CDR3: CASSEEGNEAFF. The CDR3 DNA reads as TGTGCCAGCAGTGAGGAGGGGAATGAAGCTTTCTTT.

This clonotype has ten or more counts. V is TRBV28 and J is TRBJ1-1; D unresolved. The germline gives CDR1 MDHEN, CDR2 SYDVKM. Trimming pared 2 bases from V and 5 bases from J, leaving 18 bases between. This CDR3 is built from 16 residues. CDR3 sequence: CASSLDGGSGRTEAFF. The CDR3, as DNA: TGTGCCAGCAGTTTAGATGGCGGCAGCGGGCGTACTGAAGCTTTCTTT.

This clonotype was recorded many times. This chain joins TRBV27 and TRBJ1-1; the match to TRBD1 covers 8 bases. Germline CDR1 reads MNHEY; CDR2 reads SMNVEV (reference sequence). The CDR3 has 13 amino acids. With V trimmed by 2 bases and J by 7 bases, 3 bases remained unmatched. The CDR3 DNA sequence: TGTGCCAGCAGTTTACAGGGGGCAAGTGAAGCTTTCTTT. As protein: CASSLQGASEAFF.

This clonotype has a count of ten or more. The V call is TRBV3-1, the J call TRBJ2-1; 7 positions agree with TRBD2. The V segment lost 7 bases and the J segment 4 bases; nucleotides outside the gene matches: 13. This CDR3 is 16 amino acids long. Germline V gives CDR1 LGHDT, CDR2 YNNKEL (reference sequence). Here the CDR3 DNA reads TGTGCCAGCATCCTGGGGGGGGGAACGGAATACAATGAGCAGTTCTTC. It specifies CASILGGGTEYNEQFF.

To note about this clonotype: A much more abundant neighbour one base away suggests this may be a read error. The V gene is TRBV5-1, the J gene TRBJ2-1, with TRBD1 identical over 9 bases. CDR1 SGHRS and CDR2 YFSETQ come from the germline V gene. V trimming: 5 bases; J trimming: 12 bases; junction bases outside the gene matches: 18. The CDR3 loop spans 16 amino acids. CDR3 protein: CASRPTGQGIEDGQFF. The CDR3 region has the DNA TGCGCCAGCAGACCGACGGGACAGGGAATTGAAGATGGGCAGTTCTTC. The variable domain in full, completed from reference TRBV5-1 and TRBJ2-1, reads KAGVTQTPRYLIKTRGQQVTLSCSPISGHRSVSWYQQTPGQGLQFLFEYFSETQRNKGNFPGRFSGRQFSNSRSEMNVSTLELGDSALYLCASRPTGQGIEDGQFFGPGTRLTVL.

The table lists this clonotype with many counts. This chain joins TRBV13 and TRBJ2-3, with 7 bases identical to TRBD2. Germline-derived CDR1 and CDR2 are PRHDT and FYEKMQ (reference sequence). The length of the CDR3 is 16 residues. Trimming cost V 6 bases and J 1 base; bases outside gene matches: 10. CDR3 sequence reads: CASSPMVAGGTDTQYF. CDR3 nucleotides: TGTGCCAGCAGTCCCATGGTTGCGGGGGGCACAGATACGCAGTATTTT.

The CDR3 region is CSAGGGHYGYTF. CDR3 coding DNA: TGCAGCGCCGGGGGAGGGCACTATGGCTACACCTTC. This sequence joins TRBV29-1 and TRBJ1-2, with D possibly being TRBD1 (5 bases). CDR1 is SQVTM, CDR2 ANQGSEA, per germline. V lost 7 bases to trimming and J lost 3 bases, with 12 bases between them. The CDR3 consists of 12 residues.

This clonotype was recorded many times. The chain combines TRBV2 with TRBJ2-7; the match to TRBD1 covers 7 bases. This CDR3 is built from 15 residues. The V gene end was trimmed by 4 bases and the J gene end by 6 bases; junction bases not matched to a gene: 12. The germline CDR1 and CDR2 sequences are SNHLY and FYNNEI. For the CDR3, the DNA is TGTGCCAGCAGTGGGGCAACAGGGGTAGCTGGCGAGCAGTACTTC. Translation gives CASSGATGVAGEQYF.

Worth noting for this clonotype: One end of the junction fails to match germline, which may point to a read error. The chain is built from TRBV13 and TRBJ2-1, with D tentatively TRBD1 (5 bases). Germline assignment: CDR1 PRHDT and CDR2 FYEKMQ (reference sequence). The CDR3 runs 15 residues. The CDR3 here is CASSLYSRVYNEQFF. CDR3 coding DNA: TGCGCCAGCAGCTTGTATTCCAGGGTCTACAATGAGCAGTTCTTC. Drawing the rest from reference TRBV13 and TRBJ2-1, the complete variable domain is AAGVIQSPRHLIKEKRETATLKCYPIPRHDTVYWYQQGPGQDPQFLISFYEKMQSDKGSIPDRFSAQQFSDYHSELNMSSLELGDSALYFCASSLYSRVYNEQFFGPGTRLTVL.

This clonotype has ten or more counts. This chain links TRBV30 with TRBJ1-1; 7 nucleotides agree with TRBD1. The CDR3 spans 11 residues. The germline V gene encodes CDR1 GTSNPN and CDR2 SVGIG (reference sequence). Germline trimming cut 3 bases from V and 8 bases from J; bases unmatched to any gene: 3. The CDR3 region has the DNA TGTGCCTGGAGCCTACAGGGGGAAGCTTTCTTT. Protein: CAWSLQGEAFF.

This clonotype was detected many times. J is TRBJ1-1 and V is TRBV6-1; 9 bases align to TRBD1. The CDR3 length is 16 residues. From germline, CDR1 is MNHNS and CDR2 SASEGT. Losses at the gene ends were 5 bases for V and 1 base for J; bases not matched to a gene: 8. As DNA, the CDR3 is TGTGCCAGCAGTCCTCGGGACAGGGCTTGGAACACTGAAGCTTTCTTT. It translates to CASSPRDRAWNTEAFF.

This clonotype was picked up one time. This may stem from a read error, because a much larger clone lies one nucleotide away. This chain connects TRBV30 to TRBJ2-7, with D tentatively TRBD1 (5 bases). This CDR3 comprises 15 residues. Germline CDR1 and CDR2: GTSNPN and SVGIG (reference sequence). This CDR3 reads CTWSVGFDSSYEQYF. In nucleotides, the CDR3 is TGTACCTGGAGTGTAGGGTTCGACAGCTCCTACGAGCAGTACTTC. Full variable domain (missing parts from reference TRBV30 and TRBJ2-7): SQTIHQWPATLVQPVGSPLSLECTVEGTSNPNLYWYRQAAGRGLQLLFYSVGIGQISSEVPQNLSASRPQDRQFILSSKKLLLSDSGFYLCTWSVGFDSSYEQYFGPGTRLTVT.

The chain is built from TRBV7-2 and TRBJ2-7; 8 bases map to TRBD1. After removal of 5 bases from V and 6 bases from J, the junction contained 9 bases not matched to a gene. The CDR3 consists of 14 residues. The V gene's germline CDR1 is SGHTA and CDR2 FQGNSA. The CDR3 is CASSPPDRAGEQYF. CDR3 in DNA: TGTGCCAGCAGCCCCCCGGACAGGGCCGGCGAGCAGTACTTC.

This clonotype appeared a few times. This chain joins TRBV29-1 and TRBJ2-6; D may be TRBD1 or TRBD2 (5 bases each). CDR1 is SQVTM and CDR2 is ANQGSEA in the germline V gene. The CDR3 sequence is 13 residues long. V was cut by 4 bases and J by 4 bases, with 8 bases left in between. CDR3 sequence (DNA): TGCAGCGTTGGCAGGGACGGGGCCAACGTCCTGACTTTC. The encoded protein is CSVGRDGANVLTF.